The 32 T cell receptor beta chains given below trace back to one sample, sequenced in a study of blood T cell repertoires in COVID-19. Assay used: immunoSEQ multiplex PCR; TCRdb lists only in-frame clones, some missing. The sample lists almost 25,000 clones, about 92% occurring once. Specimen: peripheral blood. Receptors were obtained from a man aged 70-80 years with active COVID-19.

The rearrangement joins TRBV7-6 to TRBJ2-2; D gene unclear. Germline CDR1 and CDR2: SGHVS and FNYEAQ. V was trimmed by 5 bases and J by 1 base, leaving 11 bases between them. The CDR3 has 15 residues. CDR3 amino acids: CASSATQVNTGELFF. For the CDR3, the DNA is TGTGCCAGCAGCGCTACTCAGGTGAACACCGGGGAGCTGTTTTTT.

The chain uses TRBV4-2 and TRBJ1-1; D gene uncertain. The CDR3 runs to 15 residues. Trimming pared 4 bases from V and 4 bases from J, leaving 16 bases between. Germline V gene lookup returns CDR1 LGHNA and CDR2 YNFKEQ. The CDR3 loop is CASSPSWGSGTEAFF. For the CDR3, the DNA is TGTGCCAGCAGCCCCAGTTGGGGAAGCGGCACTGAAGCTTTCTTT.

This clone was observed a few times. V usage is TRBV6-6 and J usage is TRBJ1-5; D might be TRBD1 (6 bases). The CDR3 spans 15 residues. In germline, CDR1 is MNHNY, CDR2 SVGAGI (reference sequence). Trimming removed 8 bases at V and 7 bases at J, with 21 bases between. The DNA of the CDR3 is TGTGCCAGCCACGCCAGGGCAGGGGATTACCAGCCCCAGCATTTT. Protein: CASHARAGDYQPQHF.

V and J are TRBV5-1 and TRBJ1-1, with a possible D match to TRBD1 (6 bases). V lost 7 bases to trimming and J lost 3 bases, with 22 bases between them. The length of the CDR3 is 16 residues. Germline V lookup: CDR1 SGHRS, CDR2 YFSETQ. The CDR3 protein is CASHPARGARDTEAFF. The CDR3 coding sequence is TGCGCCAGCCACCCCGCACGGGGGGCTCGGGACACTGAAGCTTTCTTT.

The CDR3 loop reads CATSGLQETQYF. CDR3 nucleotide sequence: TGTGCCACCAGCGGCCTCCAAGAGACCCAGTACTTC. V gene TRBV15 combines with J gene TRBJ2-5; D is undetermined. Germline lookup yields CDR1 LNHNV and CDR2 YYDKDF (reference sequence). There are 12 residues in the CDR3. V was shortened by 5 bases and J by 1 base, with 5 bases between the two germline ends.

This clone was found once. The chain joins TRBV20-1 to TRBJ1-1; a possible D gene is TRBD1 (5 bases). The CDR3 totals 10 residues. Germline CDR1 DFQATT, CDR2 SNEGSKA (reference sequence). V lost 3 bases and J 10 bases, leaving 9 bases between the germline ends. CDR3 bases: TGCAGTGCTAGGGCGGGGGGAGCTTTCTTT. Its protein is CSARAGGAFF.

The V gene is TRBV4-2, the J gene TRBJ2-1; TRBD2 aligns across 12 bases. CDR1 and CDR2 from the germline V gene are LGHNA and YNFKEQ. Trimming cost V 4 bases and J 8 bases; bases outside gene matches: 12. This CDR3 is built from 17 residues. The CDR3 coding sequence is TGTGCCAGCAGCCCTTCAGGTCTAGCGGGGGGGCTGTATGAGCAGTTCTTC. Its translation is CASSPSGLAGGLYEQFF.

The chain joins TRBV6-2 or TRBV6-3 to TRBJ2-1; 7 bases fit TRBD1. The CDR3 is 13 amino acids. After removal of 6 bases from V and 6 bases from J, the junction contained 5 bases not matched to a gene. Per the germline V gene, CDR1 is MNHEY and CDR2 is SVGEGT. The CDR3 DNA sequence: TGTGCCAGCAGCCCCACAGGGGTCAATGAGCAGTTCTTC. Protein product: CASSPTGVNEQFF.

The rearrangement joins TRBV3-1 (or the pseudogene TRBV3-2) to TRBJ1-1; TRBD1 might be the D (6 bases). Trimming stripped 4 bases from V and 0 bases from J, with 12 bases between. Germline CDR1 and CDR2: LGHDT and YNNKEL (reference sequence). This CDR3 has 15 amino acids. The CDR3 nucleotides read TGTGCCAGCAGCCTACGACAGGCTTTGAACACTGAAGCTTTCTTT. It specifies CASSLRQALNTEAFF.

The chain has TRBV5-4 and TRBJ1-2, with 7 bases identical to TRBD1. The CDR3 spans 14 residues. Per germline, CDR1 SGHNT and CDR2 YYREEE (reference sequence). V dropped 3 bases and J dropped 3; count of bases not matched to a gene: 5. The CDR3 DNA reads as TGTGCCAGCAGCTGGGGCAGGGGGGACTATGGCTACACCTTC. It translates to CASSWGRGDYGYTF. The whole variable domain, remainder taken from reference TRBV5-4 and TRBJ1-2, is ETGVTQSPTHLIKTRGQQVTLRCSSQSGHNTVSWYQQALGQGPQFIFQYYREEENGRGNFPPRFSGLQFPNYSSELNVNALELDDSALYLCASSWGRGDYGYTFGSGTRLTVV.

This clone appeared a single time. The genes are TRBV6-2 or TRBV6-3 and TRBJ1-2; 7 nucleotides match TRBD1. Germline assignment: CDR1 MNHEY and CDR2 SVGEGT. The CDR3 is 14 residues long. J was trimmed by 5 bases and V by 0 bases; bases with no gene match: 3. The CDR3 nucleotides read TGTGCCAGCAGTTACTCGACACAGGGGTATGGCTACACCTTC. As protein: CASSYSTQGYGYTF.

The CDR3: CASSLAPTAGATDTQYF. The DNA of the CDR3 is TGTGCCAGCAGCTTAGCCCCCACAGCGGGGGCCACAGATACGCAGTATTTT. The V call is TRBV7-2, the J call TRBJ2-3; 8 bases line up with TRBD2. V shed 0 bases and J 2 bases; nucleotides not matched to a gene: 7. The CDR3 consists of 17 residues. Germline lookup yields CDR1 SGHTA and CDR2 FQGNSA.

The V call is TRBV24-1, the J call TRBJ2-5; 9 positions agree with TRBD2. This CDR3 region has 17 residues. With V trimmed by 5 bases and J by 5 bases, 14 bases remained unmatched. Germline-derived CDR1 and CDR2 are KGHDR and SFDVKD. CDR3 nucleotide sequence: TGTGCCACCAGTGTGGGGGGTGGCGGGAGGGCCAGGGAGACCCAGTACTTC. This translates into CATSVGGGGRARETQYF.

J is TRBJ2-1 and V is TRBV11-3; 8 nucleotides agree with TRBD2. This CDR3 region has 20 residues. The V and J ends lost 1 base and 5 bases, in that order; junction bases with no gene match: 19. Per the germline V gene, CDR1 is SGHNT and CDR2 is YENEEA. The CDR3 DNA reads TGTGCCAGCAGCTTAGGAGGTTTCGGGGGGGGGCTCGGACCAAACAATGAGCAGTTCTTC. This encodes CASSLGGFGGGLGPNNEQFF.

This clone showed up just once. The V gene is TRBV28, the J gene TRBJ1-2; maybe TRBD1 (6 bases). Deletions cut 5 bases from V and 8 bases from J, with 18 bases between. The CDR3 is 14 residues long. CDR1 is MDHEN, CDR2 SYDVKM, per germline. The CDR3: CASSGSQGIEGYTF. CDR3 coding DNA: TGTGCCAGCAGTGGCTCTCAGGGGATTGAGGGCTACACCTTC.

The CDR3 nucleotides read TGTGCCACCAGTGGCCCAGGGACAGGTGGGGAGACCCAGTACTTC. Translated, it gives CATSGPGTGGETQYF. This chain uses TRBV24-1 with TRBJ2-5, with TRBD1 identical over 8 bases. The length of the CDR3 is 15 residues. The junction had 9 bases not matched to a gene; V was cut back by 5 bases and J by 5 bases. Germline V gene lookup returns CDR1 KGHDR and CDR2 SFDVKD.

The CDR3 here is CASSRTGGGYEQYF. The CDR3 bases are TGTGCCAGCAGTCGGACAGGGGGAGGCTACGAGCAGTACTTC. The chain is built from TRBV6-5 and TRBJ2-7; TRBD1 aligns across 10 bases. There are 14 residues in the CDR3. Trimming took 5 bases from V and 3 from J; bases not matched to a gene: 4. CDR1 and CDR2 from the germline V gene are MNHEY and SVGAGI.

This clone was counted once. CDR3 protein: CASSLPAPTGYGAFF. CDR3 nucleotide sequence: TGTGCCAGCAGTTTGCCAGCGCCGACAGGATATGGAGCTTTCTTT. The chain couples TRBV28 to TRBJ1-1, with a weak D call TRBD1 (6 bases). The length of the CDR3 is 15 residues. Per germline, CDR1 MDHEN and CDR2 SYDVKM. Trimming stripped 3 bases from V and 10 bases from J, with 21 bases between.

The chain has TRBV6-2 or TRBV6-3 and TRBJ2-1; no reliable D call. In germline, CDR1 is MNHEY, CDR2 SVGEGT. V was clipped by 2 bases and J by 4 bases, with 15 bases between them. The CDR3 has 16 amino acids. CDR3 sequence reads: CASSYDRAYLYNEQFF. The CDR3 region has the DNA TGTGCCAGCAGTTACGATCGCGCCTATTTATACAATGAGCAGTTCTTC.

The chain has TRBV5-1 and TRBJ2-5; D is unclear. The CDR3 runs 14 residues. V lost 5 bases and J 2 bases, leaving 13 bases between the germline ends. The germline V gene encodes CDR1 SGHRS and CDR2 YFSETQ. CDR3 amino acids: CASREWQSQETQYF. CDR3 coding DNA: TGCGCCAGCAGGGAGTGGCAGTCTCAAGAGACCCAGTACTTC.

V usage is TRBV7-8 and J usage is TRBJ2-7; the D is unclear. V lost 6 bases and J lost 2, with 11 bases in between. The CDR3 is 13 amino acids. Per germline, CDR1 SGHVS and CDR2 FQNEAQ. The CDR3 reads CASSFSNPYEQYF. In nucleotides, the CDR3 is TGTGCCAGCAGTTTTTCCAATCCCTACGAGCAGTACTTC. The whole variable domain, remainder taken from reference TRBV7-8 and TRBJ2-7, is GAGVSQSPRYKVAKRGQDVALRCDPISGHVSLFWYQQALGQGPEFLTYFQNEAQLDKSGLPSDRFFAERPEGSVSTLKIQRTQQEDSAVYLCASSFSNPYEQYFGPGTRLTVT.

This sequence joins TRBV7-3 and TRBJ2-5; D is undetermined. CDR3 length: 13 amino acids. Germline V gene lookup returns CDR1 SGHTA and CDR2 FQGTGA. V was pared by 3 bases and J by 2 bases, with 7 bases between. The CDR3 nucleotides read TGTGCCAGCAGCTTTGGAGTGCAAGAGACCCAGTACTTC. Translation: CASSFGVQETQYF.

The gene calls are TRBV28 and TRBJ1-1; a possible D gene is TRBD1 (6 bases). Germline V CDR1 and CDR2: MDHEN, SYDVKM. V was shortened by 5 bases and J by 1 base, with 14 bases between the two germline ends. The CDR3 extends over 15 amino acids. The CDR3 is CASSPENRANTEAFF. The CDR3, as DNA: TGTGCCAGCAGTCCCGAGAACAGGGCGAACACTGAAGCTTTCTTT. The complete variable domain, with remaining parts taken from reference TRBV28 and TRBJ1-1, reads DVKVTQSSRYLVKRTGEKVFLECVQDMDHENMFWYRQDPGLGLRLIYFSYDVKMKEKGDIPEGYSVSREKKERFSLILESASTNQTSMYLCASSPENRANTEAFFGQGTRLTVV.

The CDR3 nucleotides read TGTGCCAGCAGACGGACTAGCGGGAGCCGCACAGATACGCAGTATTTT. Translating gives CASRRTSGSRTDTQYF. The chain is built from TRBV2 and TRBJ2-3; 13 positions agree with TRBD2. Germline lookup yields CDR1 SNHLY and CDR2 FYNNEI. This CDR3 is 16 amino acids long. The junction had 4 bases not matched to a gene; V was cut back by 6 bases and J by 1 base.

This chain joins TRBV5-1 and TRBJ1-4; D is uncertain. Germline assignment: CDR1 SGHRS and CDR2 YFSETQ. V was cut by 4 bases and J by 6 bases, with 10 bases left in between. The CDR3 is 13 amino acids. The CDR3 DNA is TGCGCCAGCAGCCAGTGGACTGATGAAAAACTGTTTTTT. It is translated as CASSQWTDEKLFF.

V and J are TRBV19 and TRBJ2-3; possibly TRBD1 for D (6 bases). The germline V and J ends were trimmed by 3 bases and 0 bases, with 22 bases remaining between them. The CDR3 totals 19 residues. Germline V gene lookup returns CDR1 LNHDA and CDR2 SQIVND (reference sequence). CDR3 in DNA: TGTGCCAGTAGTATGAGGGCCGGGACAAGGAGCCTTAGCACAGATACGCAGTATTTT. Amino acids: CASSMRAGTRSLSTDTQYF.

The CDR3 nucleotides read TGTGCCAGCAGCTTACAGGGTATAGTGGAGACCCAGTACTTC. This gives the protein CASSLQGIVETQYF. The chain recombines TRBV6-5 with TRBJ2-5; D is possibly TRBD1 (6 bases). The CDR3 sequence is 14 residues long. Trimming shortened V by 6 bases and J by 5 bases, and 16 bases separated the two germline ends. The germline V gene encodes CDR1 MNHEY and CDR2 SVGAGI.

This clone came up a few times. The chain uses TRBV7-9 and TRBJ1-1; tentative D call: TRBD1 (6 bases). Trimming removed 3 bases at V and 8 bases at J, with 7 bases between. The CDR3 is 11 residues long. Germline V gives CDR1 SEHNR, CDR2 FQNEAQ (reference sequence). The DNA for the CDR3 is TGTGCCAGCAGCTTTGGGACAGAAGCTTTCTTT. Amino acid sequence: CASSFGTEAFF.

The chain employs TRBV9 and TRBJ2-5; 13 bases fit TRBD2. Germline CDR1 SGDLS, CDR2 YYNGEE. This CDR3 has 15 amino acids. Trimming took 1 base from V and 8 from J; bases not matched to a gene: 5. CDR3 in DNA: TGTGCCAGCAGCGTAAGGGGGACTAGCGGGGTTACCCAGTACTTC. Translating it yields CASSVRGTSGVTQYF.

The chain joins TRBV27 to TRBJ2-1, with D tentatively TRBD2 (5 bases). V was pared by 3 bases and J by 3 bases, with 6 bases between. The CDR3 length is 13 residues. Per the germline V gene, CDR1 is MNHEY and CDR2 is SMNVEV (reference sequence). CDR3 DNA: TGTGCCAGCAGTTTGGGAGTCTACAATGAGCAGTTCTTC. This codes for CASSLGVYNEQFF.

The CDR3 loop reads CASSKPDSRQPQHF. CDR3 DNA sequence: TGTGCCAGCAGCAAACCGGACAGCCGTCAGCCCCAGCATTTT. The chain combines TRBV21-1 with TRBJ1-5; no check of the table's D call, TRBD1, against the DNA was made. TRBV21-1 is listed as a pseudogene. This CDR3 is built from 14 residues.

The V call is TRBV5-1, the J call TRBJ2-5, with 9 bases aligning to TRBD2. This CDR3 has 15 amino acids. Unmatched junction bases numbered 10, after V lost 4 bases and J lost 6 bases. Germline lookup yields CDR1 SGHRS and CDR2 YFSETQ. The CDR3 nucleotides are TGCGCCAGCAGCCCGTCGGCGGGGGGGCTTAAGACCCAGTACTTC. It yields the protein CASSPSAGGLKTQYF.